This T cell receptor (beta chain) derives from a study of blood T cell repertoires in COVID-19. Study at large: The samples span acute and convalescent COVID-19 from the United States, Italy and Spain.

Within 2 weeks before study entry, exposed participants met a COVID-19 case. Original processing methods: It was from reference gene primer amplification that nucleated cell counts were estimated. Measured with immunoSEQ multiplex PCR; TCRdb has only the in-frame clones, and not every one. That table supplies the V and J calls and clone size; D and trimming were determined from the DNA. The sample has 300,000 to 400,000 clones, 85% seen once. The CDR3 sequence is 15 residues long. Trimming took 0 bases from V and 1 from J, leaving 7 bases between them. Germline-derived CDR1 and CDR2 are WSHSY and SAAADI.

The chain joins TRBV10-2 to TRBJ1-3, with a possible D match to TRBD1 (5 bases). The sequencing sample was made of PBMCs or T cells enriched from blood (not recorded which). This receptor was obtained from a young woman who had been exposed to COVID-19. The CDR3 here is CASSESTVSGNTIYF. The CDR3 DNA reads as TGCGCCAGCAGTGAGTCGACAGTATCTGGAAACACCATATATTTT.